A selection of T cell receptor beta chains follows, all from one sample in a study of cytomegalovirus exposure and HLA in healthy donors. This table comes from immunoSEQ multiplex PCR, and its TCRdb copy is limited to in-frame clones, with some not included. The table includes around 94,000 clones, around 76% detected once. Input material: PBMCs. These receptors all come from a woman aged 55-70 years in good health and CMV-seropositive. Both conserved end residues are part of each CDR3. Fields, in order: V gene, clone size, J gene, D gene, CDR3 length, CDR3 DNA, CDR3 protein. D genes are given only for firm matches. Only some rows state a clone size, as once, few, many or a class for expanded clones.

>TRBV6-1|once|TRBJ1-3|NA|16
TGTGCCAGCAGTGATACCAGGAGGGCCGGTGGAAACACCATATATTTT
CASSDTRRAGGNTIYF
>TRBV7-2|NA|TRBJ2-7|NA|17
TGTGCCAGCAGCTTCGGGTTGAGGGGTAGCGGAGTTTACGAGCAGTACTTC
CASSFGLRGSGVYEQYF
>TRBV6-5|NA|TRBJ1-2|TRBD1|14
TGTGCCAGCAGCAACTGGACAGGGGGATATGGCTACACCTTC
CASSNWTGGYGYTF
>TRBV30|NA|TRBJ2-5|TRBD1|14
TGTGCCTGGAGTACGGGACAGGTTTTGCAGACCCAGTACTTC
CAWSTGQVLQTQYF
>TRBV10-3|NA|TRBJ1-5|NA|14
TGTGCCATCAGCCCTTCTACGGGGAATCAGCCCCAGCATTTT
CAISPSTGNQPQHF
>TRBV29-1|NA|TRBJ1-1|NA|20
TGCAGCGTTGGCAAGCACCTAGTAGGGAGAGGCAGAAACATGAACACTGAAGCTTTCTTT
CSVGKHLVGRGRNMNTEAFF
>TRBV4-2|NA|TRBJ2-6|TRBD2|17
TGTGCCAGCAGCCCAAGCGGGACCAGCTCTGGGGCCAACGTCCTGACTTTC
CASSPSGTSSGANVLTF
>TRBV6-1|NA|TRBJ2-3|TRBD2|14
TGTGCCAGCAAAGTGCCGGGACTAGCGGGAGGGCTCTCTTTT
CASKVPGLAGGLSF
>TRBV30|NA|TRBJ2-3|NA|14
TGTGCCTGGTCGACGACAGGCAGCACAGATACGCAGTATTTT
CAWSTTGSTDTQYF
>TRBV4-2|few|TRBJ1-2|TRBD1|14
TGTGCCAGCAGCCGCCCGGGACAGGACTATGGCTACACCTTC
CASSRPGQDYGYTF
>TRBV29-1|NA|TRBJ1-2|TRBD1|12
TGCAGCGTGAAAGGGACAGGCTATGGCTACACCTTC
CSVKGTGYGYTF
>TRBV15|NA|TRBJ1-2|NA|13
TGTGCCACCAGCAGAGAAGAGGGGGATGGCTACACCTTC
CATSREEGDGYTF
>TRBV9|few|TRBJ2-3|TRBD2|15
TGTGCCAGCAGCCCACGAGCGGGGAGCACAGATACGCAGTATTTT
CASSPRAGSTDTQYF
>TRBV18|NA|TRBJ2-7|TRBD1|16
TGTGCCAGCTCACCACCGCCAGGACAGGGAAGGGGGGAGCAGTACTTC
CASSPPPGQGRGEQYF
>TRBV5-6|few|TRBJ1-5|TRBD1|15
TGTGCCAGCAGCTACAGGGGGCCTGGCAATCAGCCCCAGCATTTT
CASSYRGPGNQPQHF
>TRBV28|NA|TRBJ2-2|NA|14
TGTGCCAGCAGGGCCGGAGACTTCACCGGGGAGCTGTTTTTT
CASRAGDFTGELFF
>TRBV27|NA|TRBJ2-3|TRBD1|17
TGTGCCAGCAGTCCCCCCGGGACAGGGTCCTGGGGAGATACGCAGTATTTT
CASSPPGTGSWGDTQYF